Listed below are T cell receptor beta chains from one sample, sequenced in a study of control samples from healthy donors and cancer patients. Sequenced by immunoSEQ multiplex PCR; TCRdb stores in-frame clones only, minus some. Of approximately 140,000 clones listed, 93% are singletons. Source material: blood. These receptors were taken from a man between 18 and 35 years old in good health. CDR3s include the opening cysteine and the closing phenylalanine or tryptophan. D genes are given only for firm matches. Not all rows give a size; the values are once, few, many and, for expanded clones, a class.

j_call: TRBJ1-1
clone_size: .
d_call: TRBD1
v_call: TRBV5-1
cdr3_nt: TGCGCCAGCAGCCTAGCCGGACAGGGACGGGCTTTCTTT
cdr3_aa: CASSLAGQGRAFF

j_call: TRBJ1-1
clone_size: .
d_call: .
v_call: TRBV14
cdr3_nt: TGTGCCAGCAGCCAAGATTGGAACACTGAAGCTTTCTTT
cdr3_aa: CASSQDWNTEAFF

j_call: TRBJ1-2
clone_size: .
d_call: .
v_call: TRBV30
cdr3_nt: TGTGCCTGGAGTGTGGGGTTACGGGGCTACACCTTC
cdr3_aa: CAWSVGLRGYTF

j_call: TRBJ2-5
clone_size: .
d_call: .
v_call: TRBV19
cdr3_nt: TGTGCCAGTAGTAGGGACTACCAAGAGACCCAGTACTTC
cdr3_aa: CASSRDYQETQYF

j_call: TRBJ2-7
clone_size: .
d_call: TRBD2
v_call: TRBV5-1
cdr3_nt: TGCGCCAGCAGCTTGGCCGGGCTAGCGGGAGGGAACTACGAGCAGTACTTC
cdr3_aa: CASSLAGLAGGNYEQYF

j_call: TRBJ1-1
clone_size: .
d_call: .
v_call: TRBV5-1
cdr3_nt: TGCGCCAGCAGCTTGGCGCTAGGGCTGAACACTGAAGCTTTCTTT
cdr3_aa: CASSLALGLNTEAFF

j_call: TRBJ1-6
clone_size: .
d_call: .
v_call: TRBV5-1
cdr3_nt: TGCGCCAGCAGCTTGGCCGGGAATATTTCACCCCTCCACTTT
cdr3_aa: CASSLAGNISPLHF

j_call: TRBJ2-7
clone_size: .
d_call: TRBD1
v_call: TRBV15
cdr3_nt: TGTGCCACCAGCCTCCGCGTAGACAGGGTTACCTACGAGCAGTACTTC
cdr3_aa: CATSLRVDRVTYEQYF

j_call: TRBJ1-3
clone_size: .
d_call: .
v_call: TRBV28
cdr3_nt: TGTGCCACCTTCCCTCCCGGGGTGTCCCCTGGAAACACCATATATTTT
cdr3_aa: CATFPPGVSPGNTIYF

j_call: TRBJ1-1
clone_size: .
d_call: .
v_call: TRBV4-3
cdr3_nt: TGCGCCAGCAGCCAAGATCGGTGGGGTAGCACTGAAGCTTTCTTT
cdr3_aa: CASSQDRWGSTEAFF

j_call: TRBJ2-1
clone_size: .
d_call: .
v_call: TRBV7-9
cdr3_nt: TGTGCCAGCAGCTCCAGGGTTGCGGAGCAGTTCTTC
cdr3_aa: CASSSRVAEQFF

j_call: TRBJ1-3
clone_size: .
d_call: .
v_call: TRBV29-1
cdr3_nt: TGCAGCGTTTATTCGGGCTTGGGGGACACCATATATTTT
cdr3_aa: CSVYSGLGDTIYF

j_call: TRBJ2-3
clone_size: once
d_call: .
v_call: TRBV5-1
cdr3_nt: TGCGCCAGCAGCGCCGCGGGACAGCGCACAGATACGCAGTATTTT
cdr3_aa: CASSAAGQRTDTQYF

j_call: TRBJ2-7
clone_size: .
d_call: TRBD1
v_call: TRBV7-9
cdr3_nt: TGTGCCAGCAGCTTAGGGGACAGGGGATTCCACGAGCAGTACTTC
cdr3_aa: CASSLGDRGFHEQYF